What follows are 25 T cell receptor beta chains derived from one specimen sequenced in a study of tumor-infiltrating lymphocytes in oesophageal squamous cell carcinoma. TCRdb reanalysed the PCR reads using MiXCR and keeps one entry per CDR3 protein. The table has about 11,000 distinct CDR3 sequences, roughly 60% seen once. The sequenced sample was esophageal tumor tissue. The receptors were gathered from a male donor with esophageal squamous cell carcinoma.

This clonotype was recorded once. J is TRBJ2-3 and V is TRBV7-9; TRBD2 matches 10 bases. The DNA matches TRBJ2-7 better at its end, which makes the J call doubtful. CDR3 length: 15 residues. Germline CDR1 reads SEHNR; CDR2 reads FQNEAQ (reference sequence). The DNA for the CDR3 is TGTGCCAGCAGCTTAGCTAGCGGGGGGACCTACGAGCAGTACTTC. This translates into CASSLASGGTYEQYF.

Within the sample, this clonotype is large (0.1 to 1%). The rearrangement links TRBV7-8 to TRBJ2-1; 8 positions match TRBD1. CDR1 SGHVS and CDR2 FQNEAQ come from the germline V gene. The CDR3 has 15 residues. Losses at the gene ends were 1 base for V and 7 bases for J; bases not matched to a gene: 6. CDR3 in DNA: TGTGCCAGCAGCTTAGTTCAGGGGGCGGGAAATGAGCAGTTCTTC. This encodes CASSLVQGAGNEQFF.

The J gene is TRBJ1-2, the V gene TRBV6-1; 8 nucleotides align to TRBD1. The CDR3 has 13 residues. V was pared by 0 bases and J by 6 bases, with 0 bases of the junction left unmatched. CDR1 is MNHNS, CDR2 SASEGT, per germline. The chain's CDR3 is CASSEADRDGYTF. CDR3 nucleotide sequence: TGTGCCAGCAGTGAAGCGGACAGGGATGGCTACACCTTC.

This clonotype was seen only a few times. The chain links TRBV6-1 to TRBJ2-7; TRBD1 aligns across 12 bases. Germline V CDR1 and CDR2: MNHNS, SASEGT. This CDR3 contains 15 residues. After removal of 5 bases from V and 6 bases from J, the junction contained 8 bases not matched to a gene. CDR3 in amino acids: CASSPPGQGAFEQYF. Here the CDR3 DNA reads TGTGCCAGCAGTCCCCCGGGACAGGGGGCTTTCGAGCAGTACTTC.

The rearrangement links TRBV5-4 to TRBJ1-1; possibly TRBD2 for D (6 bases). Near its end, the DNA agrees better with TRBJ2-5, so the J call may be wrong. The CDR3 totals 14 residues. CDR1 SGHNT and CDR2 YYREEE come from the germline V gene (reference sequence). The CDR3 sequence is CASSLQLAGETQYF. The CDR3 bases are TGTGCCAGCAGCTTACAACTAGCTGGAGAGACCCAGTACTTC.

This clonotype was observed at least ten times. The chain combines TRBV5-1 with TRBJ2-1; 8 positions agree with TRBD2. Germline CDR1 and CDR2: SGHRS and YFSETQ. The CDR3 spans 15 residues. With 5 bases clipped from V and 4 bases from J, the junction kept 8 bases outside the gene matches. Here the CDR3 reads CASRSGTRTYNEQFF. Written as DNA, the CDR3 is TGCGCCAGCAGATCCGGGACTAGGACGTACAATGAGCAGTTCTTC.

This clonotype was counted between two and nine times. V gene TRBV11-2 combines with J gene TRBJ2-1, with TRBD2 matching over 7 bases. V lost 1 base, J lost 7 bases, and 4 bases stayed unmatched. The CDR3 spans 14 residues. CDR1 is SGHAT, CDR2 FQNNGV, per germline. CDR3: CASSLGGGGNEQFF. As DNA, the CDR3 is TGTGCCAGCAGCTTAGGCGGGGGAGGGAATGAGCAGTTCTTC.

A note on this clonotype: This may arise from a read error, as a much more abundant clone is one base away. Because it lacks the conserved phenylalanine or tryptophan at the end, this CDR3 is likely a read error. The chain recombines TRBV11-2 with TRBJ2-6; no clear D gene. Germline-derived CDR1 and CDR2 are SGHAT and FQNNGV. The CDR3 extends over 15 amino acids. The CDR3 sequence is CASSLDYSGTNVLTL. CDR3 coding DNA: TGTGCCAGCAGCTTGGATTACTCTGGGACCAACGTCCTGACTTTG.

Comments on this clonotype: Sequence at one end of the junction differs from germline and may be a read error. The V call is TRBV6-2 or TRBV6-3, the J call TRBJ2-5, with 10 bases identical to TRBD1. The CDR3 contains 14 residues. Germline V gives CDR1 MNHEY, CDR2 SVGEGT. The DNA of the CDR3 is TGTGCCAGCAGTGGGGGACAGGGGAATTCACCCCTCCACTTC. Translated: CASSGGQGNSPLHF.

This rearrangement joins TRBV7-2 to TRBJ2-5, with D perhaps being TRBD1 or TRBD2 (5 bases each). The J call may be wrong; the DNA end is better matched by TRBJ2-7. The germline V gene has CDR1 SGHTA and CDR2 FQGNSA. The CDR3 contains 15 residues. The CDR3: CASSLNIGAIYEQYF. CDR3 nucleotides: TGTGCCAGCAGCTTAAATATCGGGGCCATTTACGAGCAGTACTTC.

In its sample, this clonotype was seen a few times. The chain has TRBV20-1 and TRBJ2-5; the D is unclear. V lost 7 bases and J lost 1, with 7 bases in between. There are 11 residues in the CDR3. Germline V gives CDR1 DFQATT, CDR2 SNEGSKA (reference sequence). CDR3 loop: CSVNIQETQYF. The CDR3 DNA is TGCAGTGTCAACATCCAAGAGACCCAGTACTTC.

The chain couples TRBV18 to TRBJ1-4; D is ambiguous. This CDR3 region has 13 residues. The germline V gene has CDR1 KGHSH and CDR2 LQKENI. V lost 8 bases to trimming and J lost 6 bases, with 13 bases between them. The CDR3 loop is CASAEGLDEKLFF. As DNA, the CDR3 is TGTGCCAGCGCAGAAGGGTTAGATGAAAAACTGTTTTTT.

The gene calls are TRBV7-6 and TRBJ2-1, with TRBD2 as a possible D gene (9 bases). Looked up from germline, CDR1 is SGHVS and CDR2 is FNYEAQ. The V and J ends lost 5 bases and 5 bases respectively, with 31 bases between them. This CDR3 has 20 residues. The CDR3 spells CASSTRGQGTLAGRNNEQFF. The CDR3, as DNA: TGTGCCAGCAGCACGAGAGGACAGGGAACTCTAGCGGGACGGAACAATGAGCAGTTCTTC.

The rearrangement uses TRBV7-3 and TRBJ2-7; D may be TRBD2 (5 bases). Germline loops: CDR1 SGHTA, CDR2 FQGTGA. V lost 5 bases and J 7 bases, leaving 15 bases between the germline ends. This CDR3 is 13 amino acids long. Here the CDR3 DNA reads TGTGCCAGCAGCCAAGGGAGCCACAATGAGCAGTACTTC. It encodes CASSQGSHNEQYF.

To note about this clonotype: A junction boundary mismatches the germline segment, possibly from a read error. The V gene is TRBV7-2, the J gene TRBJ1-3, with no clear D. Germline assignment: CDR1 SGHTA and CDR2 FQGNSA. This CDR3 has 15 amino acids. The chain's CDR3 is CASSLYGFSGSTIYF. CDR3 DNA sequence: TGTGCCAGCAGCTTATACGGATTCTCTGGAAGCACCATATATTTT.

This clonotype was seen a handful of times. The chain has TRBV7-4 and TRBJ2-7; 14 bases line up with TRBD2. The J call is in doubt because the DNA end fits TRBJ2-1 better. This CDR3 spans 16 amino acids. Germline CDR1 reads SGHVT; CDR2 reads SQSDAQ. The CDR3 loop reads CASSRWTSGRYNEQFF. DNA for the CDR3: TGTGCCAGCAGCAGATGGACTAGCGGGAGGTACAATGAGCAGTTCTTC.

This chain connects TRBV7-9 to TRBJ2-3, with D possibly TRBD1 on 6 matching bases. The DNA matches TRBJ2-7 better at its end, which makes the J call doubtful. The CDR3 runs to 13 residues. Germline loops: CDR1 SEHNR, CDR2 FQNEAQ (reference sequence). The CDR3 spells CASSLGHNNEQYF. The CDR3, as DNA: TGTGCCAGCAGCTTGGGACATAACAATGAGCAGTACTTC.

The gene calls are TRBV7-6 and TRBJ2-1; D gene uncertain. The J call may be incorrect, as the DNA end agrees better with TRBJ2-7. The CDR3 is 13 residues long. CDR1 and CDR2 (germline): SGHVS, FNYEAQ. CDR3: CASSLPAGDEQYF. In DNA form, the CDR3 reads TGTGCCAGCAGCTTACCGGCCGGCGATGAGCAGTACTTC.

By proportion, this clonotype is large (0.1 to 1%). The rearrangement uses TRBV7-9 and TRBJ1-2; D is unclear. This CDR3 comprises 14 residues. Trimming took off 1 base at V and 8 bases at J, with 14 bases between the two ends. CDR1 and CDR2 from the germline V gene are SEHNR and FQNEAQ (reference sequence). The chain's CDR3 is CASSLEPLRGGYTF. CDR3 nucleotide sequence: TGTGCCAGCAGCTTAGAGCCACTTCGGGGAGGCTACACCTTC.

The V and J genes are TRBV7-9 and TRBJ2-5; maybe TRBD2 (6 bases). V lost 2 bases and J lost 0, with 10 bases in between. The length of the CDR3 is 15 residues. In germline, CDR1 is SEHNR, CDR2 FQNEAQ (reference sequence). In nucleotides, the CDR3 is TGTGCCAGCAGCTTACGAAGCGGGTACCAAGAGACCCAGTACTTC. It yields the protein CASSLRSGYQETQYF.

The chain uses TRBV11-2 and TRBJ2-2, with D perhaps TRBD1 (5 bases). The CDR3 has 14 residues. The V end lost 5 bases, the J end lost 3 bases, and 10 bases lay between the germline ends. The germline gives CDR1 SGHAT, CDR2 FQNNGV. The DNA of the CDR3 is TGTGCCAGCAGCGTGCAGGGTTACACCGGGGAGCTGTTTTTT. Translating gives CASSVQGYTGELFF.

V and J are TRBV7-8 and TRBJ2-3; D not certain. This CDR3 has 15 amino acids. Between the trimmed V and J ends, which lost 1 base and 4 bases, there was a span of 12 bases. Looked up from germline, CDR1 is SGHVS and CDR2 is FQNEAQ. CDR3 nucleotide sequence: TGTGCCAGCAGCTTAGTTGGCTCTATTTCAGATACGCAGTATTTT. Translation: CASSLVGSISDTQYF.

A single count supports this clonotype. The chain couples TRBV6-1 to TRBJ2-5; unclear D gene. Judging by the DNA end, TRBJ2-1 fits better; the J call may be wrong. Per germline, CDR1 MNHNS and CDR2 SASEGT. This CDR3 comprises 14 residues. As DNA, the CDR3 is TGTGCCAGCAGTGAAGCGGCCGATATGGGTGAGCAGTTCTTC. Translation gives CASSEAADMGEQFF.

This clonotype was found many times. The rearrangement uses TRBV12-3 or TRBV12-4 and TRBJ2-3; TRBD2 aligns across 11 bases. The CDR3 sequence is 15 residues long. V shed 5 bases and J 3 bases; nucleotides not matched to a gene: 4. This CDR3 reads CASSPSGRKTDTQYF. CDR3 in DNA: TGTGCCAGCAGTCCTAGCGGGAGGAAGACAGATACGCAGTATTTT.

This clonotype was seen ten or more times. The CDR3 loop reads CASSLQGQDSPLHF. The CDR3 nucleotides are TGTGCCAGCAGTCTACAGGGTCAGGATTCACCCCTCCACTTT. The chain carries TRBV6-1 and TRBJ1-6; D is possibly TRBD1 (6 bases). Germline V gene data show CDR1 as MNHNS and CDR2 as SASEGT. Trimming shortened V by 5 bases and J by 8 bases, and 13 bases separated the two germline ends. This CDR3 comprises 14 residues.